The clone carrying this TCR beta chain was found a few times. This specimen comes from a study of blood T cells in healthy people across ages. The CDR3 sequence is 16 residues long. V was trimmed by 4 bases and J by 6 bases, leaving 19 bases between them. Germline V gene data show CDR1 as MNHEY and CDR2 as SVGAGI. A sample-barcoded 5' primer and a J-beta primer mix were used in a second PCR of about 6 to 12 cycles. MiXCR, applied by TCRdb to the 5' RACE reads, yields one record per CDR3 protein. Found here are 750,000 or so distinct CDR3 sequences, approximately 25% of them singletons; the top ten hold 9.4%. These data were also filed under a second study, of T cells of mothers and their children.

Sequenced sample: blood. The receptor was derived from a boy aged 5-17 years in good health. The rearrangement links TRBV6-5 to TRBJ1-3; D is perhaps TRBD1 (5 bases). CDR3 bases: TGTGCCAGCAGTTCGGAAGGAGGGGAGTCGATAAACACCATATATTTT. Protein product: CASSSEGGESINTIYF.